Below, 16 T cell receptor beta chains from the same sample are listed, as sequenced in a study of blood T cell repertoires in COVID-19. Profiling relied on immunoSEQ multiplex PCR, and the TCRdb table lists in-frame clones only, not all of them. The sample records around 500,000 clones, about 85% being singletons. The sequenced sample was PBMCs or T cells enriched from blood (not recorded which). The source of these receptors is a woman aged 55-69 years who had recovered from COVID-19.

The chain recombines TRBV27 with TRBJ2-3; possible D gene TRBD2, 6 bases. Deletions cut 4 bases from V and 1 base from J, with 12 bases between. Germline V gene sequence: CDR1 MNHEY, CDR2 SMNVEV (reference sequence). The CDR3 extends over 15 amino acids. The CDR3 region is CASSSAGVRTDTQYF. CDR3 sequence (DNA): TGTGCCAGCAGTTCAGCGGGTGTTCGCACAGATACGCAGTATTTT.

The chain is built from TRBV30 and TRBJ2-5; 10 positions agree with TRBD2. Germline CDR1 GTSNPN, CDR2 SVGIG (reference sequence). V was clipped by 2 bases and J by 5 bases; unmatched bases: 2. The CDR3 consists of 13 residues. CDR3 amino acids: CAWSPGLAETQYF. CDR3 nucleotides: TGTGCCTGGAGTCCGGGACTAGCGGAGACCCAGTACTTC.

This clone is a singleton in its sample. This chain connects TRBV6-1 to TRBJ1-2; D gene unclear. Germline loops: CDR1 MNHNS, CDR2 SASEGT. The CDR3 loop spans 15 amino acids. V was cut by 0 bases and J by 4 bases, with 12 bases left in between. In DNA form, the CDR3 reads TGTGCCAGCAGTGAAGCGAACAGTCCGATCTATGGCTACACCTTC. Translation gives CASSEANSPIYGYTF.

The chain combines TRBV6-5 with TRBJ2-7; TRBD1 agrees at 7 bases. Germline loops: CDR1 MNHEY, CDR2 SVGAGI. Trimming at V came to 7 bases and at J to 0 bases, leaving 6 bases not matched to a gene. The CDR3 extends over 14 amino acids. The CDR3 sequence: CASNNRGDSYEQYV. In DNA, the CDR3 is TGTGCCAGCAACAACAGGGGAGACTCCTACGAGCAGTACGTC.

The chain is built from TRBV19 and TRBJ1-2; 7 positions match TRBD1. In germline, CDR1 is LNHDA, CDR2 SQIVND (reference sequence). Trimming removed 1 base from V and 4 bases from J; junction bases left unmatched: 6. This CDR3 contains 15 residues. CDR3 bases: TGTGCCAGTAGTATAGTAGCAGGGGGGACCTATGGCTACACCTTC. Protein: CASSIVAGGTYGYTF.

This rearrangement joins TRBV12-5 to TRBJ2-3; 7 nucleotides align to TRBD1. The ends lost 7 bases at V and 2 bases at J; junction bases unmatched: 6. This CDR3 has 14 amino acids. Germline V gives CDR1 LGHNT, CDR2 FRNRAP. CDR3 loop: CASVKGQFTDTQYF. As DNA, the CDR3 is TGTGCTAGTGTTAAGGGACAGTTCACAGATACGCAGTATTTT.

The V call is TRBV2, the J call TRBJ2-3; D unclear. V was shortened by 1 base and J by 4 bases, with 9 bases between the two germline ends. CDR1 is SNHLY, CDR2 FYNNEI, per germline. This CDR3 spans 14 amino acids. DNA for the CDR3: TGTGCCAGCAGTGAAGTGGTGGCCTCAGATACGCAGTATTTT. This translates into CASSEVVASDTQYF.

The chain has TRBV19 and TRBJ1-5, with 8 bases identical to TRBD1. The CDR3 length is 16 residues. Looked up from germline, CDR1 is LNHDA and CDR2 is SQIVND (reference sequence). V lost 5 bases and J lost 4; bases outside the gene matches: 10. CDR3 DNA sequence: TGTGCCAGTAGTTCCCGGGACAGGCTGGGAAATCAGCCCCAGCATTTT. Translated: CASSSRDRLGNQPQHF.

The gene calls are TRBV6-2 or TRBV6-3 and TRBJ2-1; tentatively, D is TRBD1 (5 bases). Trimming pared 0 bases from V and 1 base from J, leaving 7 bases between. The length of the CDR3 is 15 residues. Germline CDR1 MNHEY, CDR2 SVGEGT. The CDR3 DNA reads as TGTGCCAGCAGTTACTCGGGGCTATCCTACAATGAGCAGTTCTTC. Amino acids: CASSYSGLSYNEQFF.

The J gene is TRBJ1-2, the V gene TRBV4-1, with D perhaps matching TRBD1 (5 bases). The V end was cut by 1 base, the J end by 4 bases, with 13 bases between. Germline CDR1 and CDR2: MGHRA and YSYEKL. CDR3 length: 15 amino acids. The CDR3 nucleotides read TGCGCCAGCAGCCAAGTCTTTGACAGAAGCTATGGCTACACCTTC. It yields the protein CASSQVFDRSYGYTF.

Here the CDR3 reads CSVEELADTQYF. The CDR3 DNA is TGCAGCGTTGAAGAGCTAGCAGATACGCAGTATTTT. The gene calls are TRBV29-1 and TRBJ2-3, with D unclear. The length of the CDR3 is 12 residues. Germline V gene lookup returns CDR1 SQVTM and CDR2 ANQGSEA. V was clipped by 0 bases and J by 4 bases, with 5 bases between them.

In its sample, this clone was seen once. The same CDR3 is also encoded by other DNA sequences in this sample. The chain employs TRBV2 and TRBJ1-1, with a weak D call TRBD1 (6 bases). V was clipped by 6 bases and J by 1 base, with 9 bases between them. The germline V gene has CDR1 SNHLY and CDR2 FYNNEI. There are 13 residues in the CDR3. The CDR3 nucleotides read TGTGCCAGCAGCAACAGGGAGAACACTGAAGCTTTCTTT. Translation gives CASSNRENTEAFF.

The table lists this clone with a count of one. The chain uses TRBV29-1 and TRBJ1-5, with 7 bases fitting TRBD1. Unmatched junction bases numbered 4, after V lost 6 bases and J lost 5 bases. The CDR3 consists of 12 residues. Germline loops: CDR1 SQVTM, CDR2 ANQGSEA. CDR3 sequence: CSVGTADQPQHF. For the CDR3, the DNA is TGCAGCGTCGGGACAGCTGATCAGCCCCAGCATTTT.

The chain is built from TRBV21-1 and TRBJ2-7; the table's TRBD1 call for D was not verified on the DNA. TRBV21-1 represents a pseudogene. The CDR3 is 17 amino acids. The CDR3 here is CASITGTGSGRRYEQYV. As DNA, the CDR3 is TGTGCCAGTATCACCGGGACAGGGAGCGGACGGAGGTACGAGCAGTACGTC.

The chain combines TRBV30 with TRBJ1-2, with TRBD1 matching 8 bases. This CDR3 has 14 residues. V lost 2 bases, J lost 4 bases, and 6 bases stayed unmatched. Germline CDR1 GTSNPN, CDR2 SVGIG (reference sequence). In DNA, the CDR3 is TGTGCCTGGAGTATTGGACAGGGATTCTATGGCTACACCTTC. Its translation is CAWSIGQGFYGYTF.

Written as DNA, the CDR3 is TGTGCCTGGAGTTTCAGGGGGAGATCCTACGAGCAGTACTTC. Amino acids: CAWSFRGRSYEQYF. The chain uses TRBV30 and TRBJ2-7; 7 bases agree with TRBD1. With 2 bases clipped from V and 1 base from J, the junction kept 5 bases outside the gene matches. Germline CDR1 is GTSNPN and CDR2 is SVGIG (reference sequence). The CDR3 is made up of 14 amino acids. Using reference TRBV30 and TRBJ2-7 for the parts outside the CDR3, the full variable domain is SQTIHQWPATLVQPVGSPLSLECTVEGTSNPNLYWYRQAAGRGLQLLFYSVGIGQISSEVPQNLSASRPQDRQFILSSKKLLLSDSGFYLCAWSFRGRSYEQYFGPGTRLTVT.